Listed here is a single T cell receptor (beta chain). This entry is derived from a study of CD8 T cells in Susac syndrome. cDNA came from about 0.5 to 1 ug RNA primed by random hexamers. In TCRdb, the immunoSEQ multiplex PCR reads were re-called with MiXCR into one record per CDR3 protein. The sample lists under 200,000 distinct CDR3 sequences, around 95% occurring once. Negative isolation yielded the CD8+ and CD4+ T cells, while FACS enriched the TEMRA cells. The germline CDR1 and CDR2 sequences are SGHTA and FQGNSA. The CDR3 length is 15 residues. The germline V and J ends were trimmed by 3 bases and 3 bases, with 15 bases remaining between them.

The V gene is TRBV7-2, the J gene TRBJ2-7; either TRBD1 or TRBD2 may fit D (5 bases each). The TCR originated in a human donor in good health. Sequenced: CD4+ T cells from PBMCs. CDR3 coding DNA: TGTGCCAGCAGCTTGGTGACCGGGGCCGACTACGAGCAGTACTTC. It yields the protein CASSLVTGADYEQYF.